These 20 T cell receptor beta chains were sequenced from one sample in a study of T cell responses to AZD1222 COVID-19 vaccine. Only in-frame clones appear in the TCRdb table, and some are missing; sequencing was by immunoSEQ multiplex PCR. The data contain some 200,000 clones, roughly nine tenths of them singletons. This specimen consisted of peripheral blood, obtained 28 days after the second AZD1222 dose. These receptors all come from an adult who received the AZD1222 COVID-19 vaccine.

V is TRBV4-1 and J is TRBJ2-3, with unresolved D. Germline assignment: CDR1 MGHRA and CDR2 YSYEKL. The CDR3 loop spans 15 amino acids. Trimming stripped 3 bases from V and 2 bases from J, with 12 bases between. Here the CDR3 DNA reads TGCGCCAGCAGCCAGAGAAGCATATCCACAGATACGCAGTATTTT. This translates into CASSQRSISTDTQYF.

In this sample, this clone turned up a few times. CDR3 bases: TGCAGCGTTGAAGATTGGGGACTAGCGGGACCGTACGAGCAGTACTTC. Translating gives CSVEDWGLAGPYEQYF. The rearrangement uses TRBV29-1 and TRBJ2-7; TRBD2 matches 13 bases. The CDR3 is 16 residues long. V trimming: 0 bases; J trimming: 4 bases; junction bases outside the gene matches: 6. Germline V gene data show CDR1 as SQVTM and CDR2 as ANQGSEA.

The chain recombines TRBV4-3 with TRBJ1-1; D remains ambiguous. This CDR3 has 13 amino acids. CDR1 and CDR2 from the germline V gene are LGHNA and YSLEER. Trimming took off 2 bases at V and 5 bases at J, with 9 bases between the two ends. Written as DNA, the CDR3 is TGCGCCAGCAGCCAAACGGTTTATACTGAAGCTTTCTTT. It translates to CASSQTVYTEAFF.

This rearrangement joins TRBV27 to TRBJ2-1; D call uncertain. Trimming shortened V by 5 bases and J by 9 bases, and 14 bases separated the two germline ends. Germline V gene data show CDR1 as MNHEY and CDR2 as SMNVEV (reference sequence). The CDR3 runs 13 residues. The CDR3: CASSLRSLGEQFF. CDR3 DNA: TGTGCCAGCAGTCTCCGTTCCCTGGGTGAGCAGTTCTTC.

The V call is TRBV18, the J call TRBJ2-1; D gene unclear. The CDR3 totals 12 residues. Germline V gene lookup returns CDR1 KGHSH and CDR2 LQKENI. V was shortened by 1 base and J by 9 bases, with 7 bases between the two germline ends. The CDR3 is CASSPRLVEQFF. The CDR3 DNA sequence: TGTGCCAGCTCACCACGGCTTGTTGAGCAGTTCTTC.

This sequence joins TRBV7-8 and TRBJ1-1; D remains unclear. The CDR3 has 13 residues. V dropped 1 base and J dropped 4 bases, with 7 bases sitting between them. Germline CDR1 SGHVS, CDR2 FQNEAQ. The chain's CDR3 is CASSLVLGTEAFF. The CDR3 DNA is TGTGCCAGCAGCTTAGTGCTGGGCACTGAAGCTTTCTTT.

In this sample, this clone turned up a few times. The chain employs TRBV5-1 and TRBJ1-1; D is undetermined. The CDR3 is made up of 14 amino acids. V was shortened by 2 bases and J by 0 bases, with 8 bases between the two germline ends. The germline gives CDR1 SGHRS, CDR2 YFSETQ. CDR3 nucleotides: TGCGCCAGCAGCTTCTCCGATATGAACACTGAAGCTTTCTTT. This gives the protein CASSFSDMNTEAFF.

J is TRBJ2-5 and V is TRBV18; the D is unclear. V was clipped by 3 bases and J by 1 base, with 6 bases between them. CDR1 is KGHSH, CDR2 LQKENI, per germline. There are 13 residues in the CDR3. As DNA, the CDR3 is TGTGCCAGCTCACCCACAGTCCAAGAGACCCAGTACTTC. Encoded protein: CASSPTVQETQYF. Full variable domain (rest looked up from reference TRBV18 and TRBJ2-5): NAGVMQNPRHLVRRRGQEARLRCSPMKGHSHVYWYRQLPEEGLKFMVYLQKENIIDESGMPKERFSAEFPKEGPSILRIQQVVRGDSAAYFCASSPTVQETQYFGPGTRLLVL.

This clone was seen once. This chain joins TRBV7-9 and TRBJ1-1; TRBD1 is a possible D gene (6 bases). The length of the CDR3 is 14 residues. Trimming left V 5 bases short and J 0 bases short, with 10 bases between. CDR1 and CDR2 (germline): SEHNR, FQNEAQ (reference sequence). CDR3 in DNA: TGTGCCAGCAGCCAAGGGGGGGTGAACACTGAAGCTTTCTTT. This codes for CASSQGGVNTEAFF.

The CDR3 sequence is CASSSSVKGSNGYTF. The CDR3 DNA follows: TGTGCCAGCAGTTCTTCTGTGAAGGGGTCAAATGGCTACACCTTC. The chain links TRBV6-5 to TRBJ1-2; possible D gene TRBD1, 5 bases. Per the germline V gene, CDR1 is MNHEY and CDR2 is SVGAGI. The CDR3 contains 15 residues. V lost 4 bases and J 6 bases, leaving 18 bases between the germline ends.

The genes are TRBV6-5 and TRBJ1-6; no clear D gene. This CDR3 has 15 amino acids. Trimming removed 9 bases from V and 0 bases from J, with 12 bases in between. Germline lookup yields CDR1 MNHEY and CDR2 SVGAGI. The CDR3 DNA reads TGTGCCAGTAAGATGGGGAGCTCCTATAATTCACCCCTCCACTTT. Translation: CASKMGSSYNSPLHF.

The chain combines TRBV11-3 with TRBJ2-3, with 8 positions matching TRBD2. CDR3 length equals 14 residues. V lost 1 base, J lost 5 bases, and 2 bases stayed unmatched. CDR1 is SGHNT, CDR2 YENEEA, per germline. The CDR3 sequence: CASSLAGGVDTQYF. CDR3 sequence (DNA): TGTGCCAGCAGCTTAGCGGGGGGGGTAGATACGCAGTATTTT.

The rearrangement joins TRBV7-2 to TRBJ2-7; 8 bases are shared with TRBD1. This CDR3 has 15 residues. The junction had 7 bases not matched to a gene; V was cut back by 5 bases and J by 1 base. Germline lookup yields CDR1 SGHTA and CDR2 FQGNSA. CDR3 region: CASSNGQGISYEQYF. DNA of the CDR3: TGTGCCAGCAGCAACGGACAGGGAATATCCTACGAGCAGTACTTC. The variable domain in full, completed from reference TRBV7-2 and TRBJ2-7, reads GAGVSQSPSNKVTEKGKDVELRCDPISGHTALYWYRQSLGQGLEFLIYFQGNSAPDKSGLPSDRFSAERTGGSVSTLTIQRTQQEDSAVYLCASSNGQGISYEQYFGPGTRLTVT.

The chain combines TRBV27 with TRBJ2-7; 7 positions agree with TRBD1. Germline V gene data show CDR1 as MNHEY and CDR2 as SMNVEV (reference sequence). This CDR3 region has 13 residues. V was pared by 6 bases and J by 3 bases, with 5 bases of the junction left unmatched. For the CDR3, the DNA is TGTGCCAGCAGCCGACAGGGATTCTACGAGCAGTACTTC. Protein product: CASSRQGFYEQYF.

This sequence joins TRBV6-2 or TRBV6-3 and TRBJ1-2, with 8 bases lining up with TRBD1. The CDR3 loop spans 14 amino acids. V was clipped by 5 bases and J by 1 base; unmatched bases: 3. Germline V lookup: CDR1 MNHEY, CDR2 SVGEGT. The CDR3 protein is CASSDRGVNYGYTF. The CDR3 DNA reads TGTGCCAGCAGTGACAGGGGCGTTAACTATGGCTACACCTTC.

V usage is TRBV6-5 and J usage is TRBJ1-1, with D perhaps TRBD1 (6 bases). The V and J ends lost 6 bases and 2 bases respectively, with 7 bases between them. The CDR3 length is 12 residues. The germline V gene encodes CDR1 MNHEY and CDR2 SVGAGI. The CDR3: CASRGGNTEAFF. DNA for the CDR3: TGTGCCAGCAGGGGGGGCAACACTGAAGCTTTCTTT.

The genes are TRBV2 and TRBJ1-4, with 8 bases aligning to TRBD1. The CDR3 has 14 residues. Germline assignment: CDR1 SNHLY and CDR2 FYNNEI. V was clipped by 5 bases and J by 4 bases; unmatched bases: 3. In nucleotides, the CDR3 is TGTGCCAGCAGTACAGACAGGGGTAATGAAAAACTGTTTTTT. Translating gives CASSTDRGNEKLFF.

The chain combines TRBV5-5 with TRBJ2-2, with a possible D match to TRBD1 (6 bases). CDR3 length equals 17 residues. V lost 0 bases and J 3 bases, leaving 15 bases between the germline ends. Germline V lookup: CDR1 SGHKS, CDR2 YYEKEE (reference sequence). The chain's CDR3 is CASSLDFNRAHTGELFF. CDR3 nucleotide sequence: TGTGCCAGCAGCTTGGATTTTAACAGGGCTCACACCGGGGAGCTGTTTTTT.

The V gene is TRBV4-1, the J gene TRBJ1-2; tentative D call: TRBD1 (6 bases). The germline V gene has CDR1 MGHRA and CDR2 YSYEKL. The V gene lost 4 bases and the J gene lost 3 bases, with 12 bases spanning the gap. The CDR3 runs to 14 residues. The CDR3 reads CASSPFEGDYGYTF. In DNA form, the CDR3 reads TGCGCCAGCAGCCCCTTCGAGGGGGACTATGGCTACACCTTC.

The chain recombines TRBV14 with TRBJ2-3; no reliable D call. The CDR3 has 16 amino acids. The germline V and J ends were trimmed by 7 bases and 2 bases, with 19 bases remaining between them. The germline gives CDR1 SGHDN, CDR2 FVKESK. Here the CDR3 DNA reads TGTGCCAGCACCCCCTCCGAATCCTACTACACAGATACGCAGTATTTT. Its protein product is CASTPSESYYTDTQYF.